A selection of T cell receptor beta chains follows, all from one sample in a study of T cells in Graves' hyperthyroidism and ophthalmopathy. Each CDR3 protein is one row after TCRdb ran MiXCR on the multiplex PCR reads. The sample consists of hundreds of thousands of distinct CDR3 sequences, roughly 14% of them appearing once. The source material was blood. These TCRs come from a man between 18 and 29 years old with Graves' ophthalmopathy. Both conserved end residues are part of each CDR3. The order of the fields is J gene, V gene, CDR3 length, D gene, clone size, CDR3 DNA, CDR3 protein. D genes are given only for firm matches. Not all rows give a size; the values are once, few, many and, for expanded clones, a class.

TRBJ2-3	TRBV24-1	14	TRBD2	-	TGTGCCACCAGTGACTCTTGGGAGGGGGATACGCAGTATTTT	CATSDSWEGDTQYF
TRBJ1-1	TRBV13	13	-	many	TGTGCCAGCACTTCAAGGGTTTACGCTGAAGCTTTCTTT	CASTSRVYAEAFF
TRBJ1-5	TRBV5-4	13	-	few	TGTGCCAGCAGTAGGGGGGTCAATCAGCCCCAGCATTTT	CASSRGVNQPQHF
TRBJ1-1	TRBV5-1	14	-	few	TGCGCCAGCAGCTTGACCCCAGTGGGTACTGAAGCTTTCTTT	CASSLTPVGTEAFF
TRBJ1-1	TRBV18	14	TRBD1	many	TGTGCCAGCTCACCCCAGGGACAGGTGATTGAAGCTTTCTTT	CASSPQGQVIEAFF
TRBJ2-1	TRBV20-1	14	-	many	TGCAGTGCTCCCCCGGTCAGTTTGTACAATGAGCAGTTCTTC	CSAPPVSLYNEQFF
TRBJ1-1	TRBV29-1	12	TRBD1	-	TGCAGCGTCTTGACAGGGACCCTGGAAGCTTTCTTT	CSVLTGTLEAFF
TRBJ2-1	TRBV5-1	14	-	many	TGCGCCAGCAGCTTTCTCGGGGCCTACAATGAGCAGTTCTTC	CASSFLGAYNEQFF
TRBJ2-1	TRBV9	13	-	-	TGTGCCAGCAGCGTAGCTACGGGGGATGAGCAGTTCTTC	CASSVATGDEQFF
TRBJ2-5	TRBV14	17	TRBD2	-	TGTGCCAGCAGCCAAGAACCGGGACTAGCGGGATCTGAGACCCAGTACTTC	CASSQEPGLAGSETQYF
TRBJ1-6	TRBV6-2/TRBV6-3	15	TRBD1	many	TGTGCCAGCAGTTACTCGGTACAGGGGGGCTCACCCCTCCACTTT	CASSYSVQGGSPLHF
TRBJ2-7	TRBV6-5	13	-	many	TGTGCCAGCAGTTACGCCGACTCCTACGAGCAGTACTTC	CASSYADSYEQYF
TRBJ1-4	TRBV7-9	14	TRBD1	many	TGTGCCAGCAGCATACAGGGGGCGGGCGAAAAACTGTTTTTT	CASSIQGAGEKLFF
TRBJ2-3	TRBV6-5	18	TRBD1	many	TGTGCCAGCAGTTACTCTTACCCCGGGACAGCTAGCACAGATACGCAGTATTTT	CASSYSYPGTASTDTQYF
TRBJ1-1	TRBV3-1	16	-	few	TGTGCCAGCAGCCAAGAAACCGAATTAGGAAACACTGAAGCTTCCTTT	CASSQETELGNTEASF
TRBJ2-2	TRBV2	14	-	-	TGTGCCAGCACTGAACAGGGACCCACCGGGGAGCTGTTTTTT	CASTEQGPTGELFF
TRBJ2-2	TRBV18	17	TRBD1	-	TGTGCCAGCTCACCACTAACTCGAGGGGGCGCCGGCGGGGAGCTGTTTTTT	CASSPLTRGGAGGELFF
TRBJ2-4	TRBV20-1	13	-	many	TGCAGTGCCCCCACAGCCCTGGGGAACATTCAGTACTTC	CSAPTALGNIQYF
TRBJ1-4	TRBV5-1	14	-	-	TGCGCCAGCAGCTTCAGCCAGGGCGGGGAAAAACTGTTTTTT	CASSFSQGGEKLFF
TRBJ1-1	TRBV3-1	15	-	many	TGTGCCAGCAGCCAAGATACGGCCATGAACACTGAAGCTTTCTTT	CASSQDTAMNTEAFF
TRBJ2-1	TRBV14	14	-	-	TGTGCCAGCAGCCAAGATGGCCCCTACAATGAGCAGTTCTTC	CASSQDGPYNEQFF
TRBJ1-5	TRBV12-3/TRBV12-4	14	-	many	TGTGCCAGCACCTCGGGGGGACCTAATCGGCCCCAGCATTTT	CASTSGGPNRPQHF
TRBJ2-7	TRBV7-6	15	TRBD1	few	TGTGCCAGCAGCCCCGGGACAGATTTTTACTACGAGCAGTACTTC	CASSPGTDFYYEQYF
TRBJ1-1	TRBV5-1	18	TRBD1	many	TGCGCCAGCAGCATTACCGGGACAGGGCCCAACTTGGGCACTGAAGCTTTCTTT	CASSITGTGPNLGTEAFF
TRBJ1-4	TRBV12-3/TRBV12-4	15	TRBD1	-	TGTGCCAGCAGTCCCGGGGACAGGGGGTCCGAAAAACTGTTTTTT	CASSPGDRGSEKLFF
TRBJ2-7	TRBV7-2	15	-	few	TGTGCCAGCAGCTTAGAGGAGCGGCCTTCCTACGAGCAGTACTTC	CASSLEERPSYEQYF
TRBJ2-2	TRBV11-3	14	TRBD1	many	TGTGTGACATCGGGACAGGGGGCTGCCGGGGAGCTGTTTTTT	CVTSGQGAAGELFF
TRBJ2-3	TRBV7-9	16	-	-	TGTGCCAGCAGGGGGACGAGCGGAGTTATCACAGATACGCAGTATTTT	CASRGTSGVITDTQYF
TRBJ2-5	TRBV11-1	17	-	many	TGTGCCAGCAGCTCCACCCTGGCGGGCGCAGGGACAGAGACCCAGTACTTC	CASSSTLAGAGTETQYF
TRBJ2-3	TRBV6-1	15	-	many	TGTGCCAGCAGCGAACGACCGGGCGTATGGGATACGCAGTATTTT	CASSERPGVWDTQYF